This TCR beta chain was recovered during a study of T cells in localized non-small cell lung cancer. TCRdb's table, derived via immunoSEQ multiplex PCR, lists solely in-frame clones and lacks some. The sample lists approximately 34,000 clones, around nine tenths seen once, with less than 8.5% in the top ten. This CDR3 region has 18 residues. J lost 1 base, V lost 7 bases, and 17 bases had no gene match. The germline CDR1 and CDR2 sequences are SQVTM and ANQGSEA. V is TRBV29-1 and J is TRBJ1-1; 11 nucleotides match TRBD1. This receptor was obtained from a woman aged 35-70 years with stage I lung adenocarcinoma. The sample here was peripheral blood, taken before any cancer treatment. The CDR3 loop is CSAAGATGTGGPNTEAFF. The DNA of the CDR3 is TGCAGCGCTGCCGGGGCTACCGGGACAGGGGGACCGAACACTGAAGCTTTCTTT. The whole variable domain, filled in from reference TRBV29-1 and TRBJ1-1, reads SAVISQKPSRDICQRGTSLTIQCQVDSQVTMMFWYRQQPGQSLTLIATANQGSEATYESGFVIDKFPISRPNLTFSTLTVSNMSPEDSSIYLCSAAGATGTGGPNTEAFFGQGTRLTVV.